This is a list of T cell receptor beta chains from one sample in a study of cytotoxic CD8 clonotypes in ibrutinib-treated CLL. Assay used: immunoSEQ multiplex PCR; TCRdb lists only in-frame clones, some missing. Of 33,000 or so clones listed, 49% are singletons. Sequencing used PBMCs, obtained before ibrutinib treatment. Source of these receptors: a human donor with chronic lymphocytic leukemia. Each CDR3 is given with its conserved first and last residue. D genes are given only for firm matches. Clone sizes are given selectively: once, few, many, or a class where the clone is expanded.

d_gene,abundance,j_gene,v_gene,CDR3nt,CDR3aa
TRBD1,few,TRBJ1-4,TRBV29-1,TGCAGCGGGAGGGGGACAGCTAATGAAAAACTGTTTTTT,CSGRGTANEKLFF
.,.,TRBJ1-2,TRBV6-5,TGTGCCAGCAGCCCAAAGTCGGGCCTCGGGAGCTACACCTTC,CASSPKSGLGSYTF
.,.,TRBJ2-1,TRBV18,TGTGCCAGCTCACCCAGAGAGGGGTTACGCAATCATCAGTTCTTC,CASSPREGLRNHQFF
.,.,TRBJ1-1,TRBV5-4,TGTGCCAGCAGCGGCGAGGGTTGGAGTACTGAAGCTTTCTTT,CASSGEGWSTEAFF
.,few,TRBJ2-7,TRBV29-1,TGCAGCGTTGGACAGTCAGGCTCCTACGAGCAGTACTTC,CSVGQSGSYEQYF
.,.,TRBJ2-1,TRBV6-4,TGTGCCAGCAGTCCCATCGCCGAGGGAGACAATGAGCAGTTCTTC,CASSPIAEGDNEQFF
.,.,TRBJ1-5,TRBV2,TGTGCCAGCAGACCGTTGGCTAATCAGCCCCAGCATTTT,CASRPLANQPQHF
TRBD1,.,TRBJ2-3,TRBV6-4,TGTGCCAGCAGTGACCAGACAGGGGCAACAGATACGCAGTATTTT,CASSDQTGATDTQYF
TRBD1,.,TRBJ1-2,TRBV4-1,TGCGCCAGCAGCCAAGATGGGACAGCTTACTATGGCTACACCTTC,CASSQDGTAYYGYTF
TRBD1,.,TRBJ2-5,TRBV6-6,TGTGCCAGCACCCGAGGGGGCCGGGAGACCCAGTACTTC,CASTRGGRETQYF
TRBD2,.,TRBJ2-2,TRBV5-1,TGCGCCAGCAGTTGGGGACTAGCGGACAACACCGGGGAGCTGTTTTTT,CASSWGLADNTGELFF
.,few,TRBJ2-7,TRBV7-9,TGTGCCAGCAGCCAGGCAGGGTTATCCTCCTACGAGCAGTACTTC,CASSQAGLSSYEQYF
.,.,TRBJ2-7,TRBV2,TGTGCCAGCATGGGTATGGCAGGGGGGTACGAGCAGTACTTC,CASMGMAGGYEQYF
.,.,TRBJ2-7,TRBV6-6,TGTGCCAGCAGTTACAGCTCAGCCACCTACGAGCAGTACTTC,CASSYSSATYEQYF
TRBD2,.,TRBJ2-2,TRBV13,TGTGCCAGCAGCTCAGGTCTCGGGGGGTTCGCGAACACCGGGGAGCTGTTTTTT,CASSSGLGGFANTGELFF
.,.,TRBJ1-5,TRBV6-1,TGTGCCAGCAGTGAAGCTCGAGGGGCAGGGCGGAGGCAGCCCCAGCATTTT,CASSEARGAGRRQPQHF
TRBD1,.,TRBJ1-6,TRBV5-1,TGCGCCAGCAGCCCACGGACAGGGAATAATTCACCCCTCCACTTT,CASSPRTGNNSPLHF
TRBD1,.,TRBJ1-1,TRBV7-9,TGTGCCAGCAGCTTAGGGACAGGGGGTACGATGAACACTGAAGCTTTCTTT,CASSLGTGGTMNTEAFF
TRBD1,.,TRBJ2-2,TRBV18,TGTGCCAGCTCACCACGGGGACAGGGAAACACCGGGGAGCTGTTTTTT,CASSPRGQGNTGELFF
.,.,TRBJ1-1,TRBV7-7,TGTGCTAGCAGCTTAGCCAGAAACACTGAAGCTTTCTTT,CASSLARNTEAFF
.,.,TRBJ2-7,TRBV27,TGTGCCAGCAGTAGTGCGGCGAGGGTCGAGCAGTACTTC,CASSSAARVEQYF
.,.,TRBJ1-2,TRBV27,TGTGCCAGCAGTTTGAGGGGCGATGGCTACACCTTC,CASSLRGDGYTF
.,few,TRBJ2-1,TRBV5-8,TGTGCCAGCAGCCCGAGACAGATTTTAGATGAGCAGTTCTTC,CASSPRQILDEQFF
.,.,TRBJ1-6,TRBV6-5,TGTGCCAGCAGTGAGAGTCACTATAATTCACCCCTCCACTTT,CASSESHYNSPLHF
TRBD2,.,TRBJ2-1,TRBV6-1,TGTGCCAGCCAACACTTAGCGGGGGCCCTAAATGAGCAGTTCTTC,CASQHLAGALNEQFF
.,.,TRBJ1-2,TRBV19,TGTGCCAGTACTACCACCCTCGGTGGGGATGGCTACACCTTC,CASTTTLGGDGYTF
.,many,TRBJ1-1,TRBV2,TGTGCCAGCATAAGGCCGGCAGGGAGAACTGAAGCTTTCTTT,CASIRPAGRTEAFF
TRBD1,few,TRBJ2-7,TRBV7-8,TGTGCCAGCAGCTTCTACAGGGGGCCGAACGAGCAGTACTTC,CASSFYRGPNEQYF
TRBD1,.,TRBJ2-3,TRBV11-1,TGTGCCAGCAGCTCCAGACAGGGCGCGCAGTATTTT,CASSSRQGAQYF
TRBD2,once,TRBJ2-1,TRBV27,TGTGCCAGCAGACTAGCGGGGGGGGTCAATGAGCAGTTCTTC,CASRLAGGVNEQFF
.,.,TRBJ1-3,TRBV6-1,TGTGCCAGCAGCGTAGACTTCTCCTCTGGAAACACCATATATTTT,CASSVDFSSGNTIYF
TRBD2,few,TRBJ2-4,TRBV5-1,TGCGCCAGCAGCTTGGAGGGACTAGTTGACATTCAGTACTTC,CASSLEGLVDIQYF
.,.,TRBJ2-1,TRBV11-1,TGTGCCAGCAGCTTCGCCCCGGGGTTCGAGCAGTTCTTC,CASSFAPGFEQFF
.,few,TRBJ1-1,TRBV28,TGTGCCAGCAGTTTCCCACGGAGCGGACAGTTGAACACTGAAGCTTTCTTT,CASSFPRSGQLNTEAFF
.,.,TRBJ2-3,TRBV19,TGTGCCAGTAGCATGGGGCGCACAGATACGCAGTATTTT,CASSMGRTDTQYF
.,.,TRBJ1-6,TRBV27,TGTGCCAGCAGTCCCCACGGCGGGGCCCATTCACCCCTCCACTTT,CASSPHGGAHSPLHF
.,.,TRBJ1-6,TRBV9,TGTGCCAGCAGCGTGGGGGGAGATTCACCCCTCCACTTT,CASSVGGDSPLHF
.,few,TRBJ1-2,TRBV28,TGTGCCAGCCTCAATCGAGCGTTAGGCTACACCTTC,CASLNRALGYTF
.,.,TRBJ2-7,TRBV7-2,TGTGCCACCTCGAAAGAACGCCAGGACGAGCAGTACTTC,CATSKERQDEQYF
TRBD2,.,TRBJ2-3,TRBV7-2,TGTGCCAGCAGCTTAGTAGGCGGGGGGGCAGGCGCAGATACGCAGTATTTT,CASSLVGGGAGADTQYF
.,many,TRBJ1-6,TRBV7-2,TGTGCCAGCAGCTTAGCAGCACAGGGTTCACCCCTCCACTTT,CASSLAAQGSPLHF
.,few,TRBJ1-2,TRBV2,TGTGCCAGCAATGGGGGGTATAGCTATGGCTACACCTTC,CASNGGYSYGYTF
.,.,TRBJ1-1,TRBV18,TGTGCCAGCTCACCATCTAACACTGAAGCTTTCTTT,CASSPSNTEAFF
.,.,TRBJ1-2,TRBV7-2,TGTGCCAGCAGTCCTTTCCAGTTCTATGGCTACACCTTC,CASSPFQFYGYTF
TRBD2,.,TRBJ2-2,TRBV11-2,TGTGCCAGCAGCCCACTCGTTTGGGCGGGGGGTTACACCGGGGAGCTGTTTTTT,CASSPLVWAGGYTGELFF
.,.,TRBJ2-1,TRBV7-2,TGTGCCAGCAGACACAGGGTGGGGGTAGCGCACAATGAGCAGTTCTTC,CASRHRVGVAHNEQFF
.,.,TRBJ2-1,TRBV6-5,TGTGCCAGCAGTTACTTCTCCGCGAACTCCTACAATGAGCAGTTCTTC,CASSYFSANSYNEQFF
TRBD2,.,TRBJ2-5,TRBV7-2,TGTGCCAGCAACCCCGGGGGAGCGGGGGGGTTGGAGACCCAGTACTTC,CASNPGGAGGLETQYF
.,.,TRBJ1-1,TRBV5-1,TGCGCCAGCAAGCCGGGACACCTGAACACTGAAGCTTTCTTT,CASKPGHLNTEAFF
.,.,TRBJ2-7,TRBV5-1,TGCGCCAGCAGCCCCGGACACTCGGGGGCCTACGAGCAGTACTTC,CASSPGHSGAYEQYF
.,once,TRBJ1-1,TRBV15,TGTGCCACCAGCAGAATTCAAGCTGGGGGGGGAGCTTTCTTT,CATSRIQAGGGAFF
TRBD1,.,TRBJ2-2,TRBV5-5,TGTGCCAGCAGCTTGGTAACAGGGGATACCGGGGAGCTGTTTTTT,CASSLVTGDTGELFF
.,.,TRBJ2-2,TRBV7-2,TGTGCCAGCAGCTCTGGCCCGGCGGGCACCGGGGAGCTGTTTTTT,CASSSGPAGTGELFF
TRBD1,.,TRBJ2-2,TRBV9,TGTGCCAGCAGCGCACAGGGGGTAAACACCGGGGAGCTGTTTTTT,CASSAQGVNTGELFF
.,.,TRBJ2-1,TRBV19,TGTGCCAGTAGTATAGATGGGACTTCATACAATGAGCAGTTCTTC,CASSIDGTSYNEQFF
.,few,TRBJ1-1,TRBV6-1,TGTGCCAGCAGTGAGCACAGGACAAACACTGAAGCTTTCTTT,CASSEHRTNTEAFF
TRBD1,.,TRBJ1-2,TRBV6-6,TGTGCCAGCAGTCTGCAGGGGGCTGACTATGGCTACACCTTC,CASSLQGADYGYTF
.,.,TRBJ2-5,TRBV28,TGTGCCAGCAGTATCACAGGGAACCAAGAGACCCAGTACTTC,CASSITGNQETQYF
.,.,TRBJ1-1,TRBV5-8,TGTGCCAGCAGCCAGCAAGGGGGGTTGAACACTGAAGCTTTCTTT,CASSQQGGLNTEAFF
TRBD2,few,TRBJ2-6,TRBV5-1,TGCGCCAGCAGCTTGGTGCCAGCGGGGGTCGGGGCCAACGTCCTGACTTTC,CASSLVPAGVGANVLTF